There are a few counts of the clone carrying this T cell receptor (beta chain). What it recognizes is unknown. The data stem from a study of blood T cells in healthy people across ages. General observations from the study: Diversity of TCR beta correlated strongly with naive T cell percentage.

Sample-barcoded 5' priming and a J-beta primer mix drove a second PCR of about 6 to 11 cycles. TCRdb processed the 5' RACE reads anew with MiXCR; each CDR3 protein has one entry. Altogether approximately 1.5 million distinct CDR3 sequences are present, 42% being singletons, with the ten largest covering about 3.8%. The CDR3 contains 13 residues. Trimming cost V 3 bases and J 4 bases, with 11 bases left between them. Germline CDR1 reads DFQATT; CDR2 reads SNEGSKA (reference sequence). This sequence was found in a woman between 18 and 29 years old in good health. V and J are TRBV20-1 and TRBJ2-3; perhaps TRBD2 as D (6 bases). The sample taken for sequencing was blood. The CDR3, as DNA: TGCAGTGCTAGTAACGGGGGAGCAGATACGCAGTATTTT. As protein: CSASNGGADTQYF.